Listed below are T cell receptor beta chains from one sample, sequenced in a study of radiation and T cells in renal cell carcinoma. The repertoire was sequenced with immunoSEQ multiplex PCR; TCRdb's copy has only in-frame clones and lacks some. The sample lists more than 15,000 clones, roughly 60% occurring once. The sample was tumor tissue, taken from a patient whose treatment was nephrectomy without radiotherapy. Receptor source: a man between 45 and 60 years old with renal cell carcinoma. The CDR3 runs from the conserved cysteine through the conserved F or W. D genes are given only for firm matches. Size is stated for part of the rows, as once, few or many counts, or as a class when the clone is expanded.

TRBJ1-5,few,TRBD1,TRBV19,TGTGCCAGTAGTTTGAGGGCGGGACAGGGGGCCGCCGGGGGCAATCAGCCCCAGCATTTT,CASSLRAGQGAAGGNQPQHF
TRBJ2-6,.,.,TRBV19,TGTGCCAGTAGAGGGGGATCAGCTGGGGCCAACGTCCTGACTTTC,CASRGGSAGANVLTF
TRBJ1-3,few,.,TRBV19,TGTGCCAGTAGACCCCGAATATCCGGTACAGGAAACACCATATATTTT,CASRPRISGTGNTIYF
TRBJ2-3,.,.,TRBV7-3,TGTGCCAGCAGCATTCAGGGATCAGATACGCAGTATTTT,CASSIQGSDTQYF
TRBJ1-1,few,.,TRBV2,TGTGCCAGCAGTTTGACAGAAGCAAAGCCTGAAGCTTTCTTT,CASSLTEAKPEAFF
TRBJ1-5,.,.,TRBV7-2,TGTGCCAGCAGCTTAACGTTACAGAGCAATCAGCCCCAGCATTTT,CASSLTLQSNQPQHF
TRBJ2-7,.,.,TRBV5-5,TGTGCCAGCAGCCAGGGCTCTGCGAGCTCCTACGAGCAGTACTTC,CASSQGSASSYEQYF
TRBJ2-6,.,TRBD1,TRBV10-3,TGTGCCACTGCCGGGACAGGGCGCTCTGGGGCCAACGTCCTGACTTTC,CATAGTGRSGANVLTF
TRBJ2-7,.,.,TRBV7-9,TGTGCCAGCAGCCCCGGGGGCTACGAGCAGTACTTC,CASSPGGYEQYF
TRBJ2-3,once,TRBD2,TRBV4-1,TGCGCCAGCAGCCAAGTGGCGGGAGGGCCCACAGATACGCAGTATTTT,CASSQVAGGPTDTQYF
TRBJ2-1,few,TRBD2,TRBV29-1,TGCAGCCTCTGGGCGGGGAGGGGACAGTTCTTC,CSLWAGRGQFF
TRBJ2-5,.,.,TRBV30,TGTGCCTGGAGTGTACGGCAGTCCGAGACCCAGTACTTC,CAWSVRQSETQYF
TRBJ2-2,.,TRBD2,TRBV7-7,TGTGCTAGCAGCTTATTAGGGACTAGCCCCGGGGAGCTGTTTTTT,CASSLLGTSPGELFF
TRBJ1-1,.,.,TRBV2,TGTGCCAGCAGTGTCACTCCGGGGGTCACTGAAGCTTTCTTT,CASSVTPGVTEAFF
TRBJ2-3,few,.,TRBV2,TGTGCCAGCAGTGAAGCACTATCCACAGATACGCAGTATTTT,CASSEALSTDTQYF
TRBJ1-3,.,TRBD1,TRBV30,TGTGCCTGGAACCCGGACAGGGCAATTGGAAACACCATATATTTT,CAWNPDRAIGNTIYF
TRBJ1-4,few,.,TRBV11-2,TGTGCCAGCAGCTTAGTGAGGAAGAATGAAAAACTGTTTTTT,CASSLVRKNEKLFF
TRBJ1-5,.,.,TRBV4-2,TGTGCCAGCAGCCAAGGTTCAGGGGACAAAGAAGCCCAGCATTTT,CASSQGSGDKEAQHF
TRBJ1-2,.,.,TRBV27,TGTGCCAGCTCCCTCGGCCGGGGGCTGTATGGCTACACCTTC,CASSLGRGLYGYTF
TRBJ2-7,.,.,TRBV15,TGTGCCACCAGCAGAGATCTAAGGGGAGCCCTCGAGCAGTACTTC,CATSRDLRGALEQYF